Listed below are T cell receptor beta chains from one sample, sequenced in a study of cytomegalovirus exposure and HLA in healthy donors. Assay used: immunoSEQ multiplex PCR; TCRdb lists only in-frame clones, some missing. The repertoire holds over 95,000 clones, with just under 75% as singletons. The sample consisted of PBMCs. These receptors originate from a human donor in good health. Both conserved end residues are part of each CDR3. The D gene is left open where the match is weak. Size tells how often a clone was seen (once, few, many) or the class of an expanded clone, and some rows leave it out.

abundance: few
j_gene: TRBJ1-1
v_gene: TRBV18
d_gene: NA
CDR3aa: CASSPSTDQQAFF
CDR3nt: TGTGCCAGCTCACCCTCCACAGACCAACAAGCTTTCTTT

abundance: NA
j_gene: TRBJ2-5
v_gene: TRBV7-2
d_gene: TRBD2
CDR3aa: CASSPSGGKETQYF
CDR3nt: TGTGCCAGCAGCCCTAGCGGGGGGAAAGAGACCCAGTACTTC

abundance: NA
j_gene: TRBJ1-2
v_gene: TRBV27
d_gene: TRBD1
CDR3aa: CASRRTGALEGYTF
CDR3nt: TGTGCCAGCCGACGGACAGGGGCGCTGGAGGGCTACACCTTC

abundance: once
j_gene: TRBJ1-1
v_gene: TRBV2
d_gene: NA
CDR3aa: CASSVWTESFF
CDR3nt: TGTGCCAGCAGTGTATGGACTGAATCTTTCTTT

abundance: NA
j_gene: TRBJ2-7
v_gene: TRBV28
d_gene: TRBD1
CDR3aa: CASRPGTGRAHEQYF
CDR3nt: TGTGCCAGCAGGCCCGGGACAGGGAGGGCCCACGAGCAGTACTTC

abundance: NA
j_gene: TRBJ2-1
v_gene: TRBV6-1
d_gene: TRBD2
CDR3aa: CASSESFGGGAGYEQFF
CDR3nt: TGTGCCAGCAGTGAAAGCTTTGGCGGGGGGGCGGGGTATGAGCAGTTCTTC

abundance: NA
j_gene: TRBJ1-1
v_gene: TRBV30
d_gene: NA
CDR3aa: CAGTSTQLNTEAFF
CDR3nt: TGTGCCGGGACCTCTACACAGTTGAACACTGAAGCTTTCTTT

abundance: NA
j_gene: TRBJ2-1
v_gene: TRBV2
d_gene: TRBD1
CDR3aa: CASRGTGSNEQFF
CDR3nt: TGTGCCAGCAGGGGGACAGGGAGTAATGAGCAGTTCTTC

abundance: NA
j_gene: TRBJ2-3
v_gene: TRBV5-1
d_gene: TRBD1
CDR3aa: CASSPRTGGLADTQYF
CDR3nt: TGCGCCAGCAGCCCCAGAACAGGGGGCCTGGCAGATACGCAGTATTTT

abundance: NA
j_gene: TRBJ2-1
v_gene: TRBV5-1
d_gene: NA
CDR3aa: CASSANTLALRDGEQFF
CDR3nt: TGCGCCAGCAGCGCAAACACGTTAGCCCTCCGGGATGGTGAGCAGTTCTTC

abundance: NA
j_gene: TRBJ2-7
v_gene: TRBV7-2
d_gene: TRBD1
CDR3aa: CASSQTTGPFHEQYF
CDR3nt: TGTGCCAGCAGTCAGACGACAGGGCCTTTCCACGAGCAGTACTTC

abundance: NA
j_gene: TRBJ2-1
v_gene: TRBV2
d_gene: TRBD1
CDR3aa: CASSEGGQGWDGEQFF
CDR3nt: TGTGCCAGCAGTGAAGGGGGACAGGGCTGGGATGGTGAGCAGTTCTTC

abundance: NA
j_gene: TRBJ2-1
v_gene: TRBV15
d_gene: TRBD2
CDR3aa: CATSPSSGGNEQFF
CDR3nt: TGTGCCACCAGCCCTTCGTCGGGGGGCAATGAGCAGTTCTTC

abundance: few
j_gene: TRBJ1-1
v_gene: TRBV28
d_gene: TRBD1
CDR3aa: CASSSQGIAEAFF
CDR3nt: TGTGCCAGCAGTTCACAGGGGATCGCTGAAGCTTTCTTT

abundance: NA
j_gene: TRBJ2-1
v_gene: TRBV7-9
d_gene: NA
CDR3aa: CASDNKYRANEQFF
CDR3nt: TGTGCCAGCGATAACAAGTACAGGGCCAATGAGCAGTTCTTC